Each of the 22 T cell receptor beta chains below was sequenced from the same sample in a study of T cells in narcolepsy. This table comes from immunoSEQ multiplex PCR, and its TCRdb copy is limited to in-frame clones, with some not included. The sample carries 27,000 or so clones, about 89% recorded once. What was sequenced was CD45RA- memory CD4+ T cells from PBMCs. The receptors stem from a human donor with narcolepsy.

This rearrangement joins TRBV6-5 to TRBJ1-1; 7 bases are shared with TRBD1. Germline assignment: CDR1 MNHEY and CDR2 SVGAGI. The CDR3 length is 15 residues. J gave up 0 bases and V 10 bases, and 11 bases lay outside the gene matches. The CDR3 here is CATNLLGQMNTEAFF. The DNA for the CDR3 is TGTGCCACCAACCTCCTGGGACAGATGAACACTGAAGCTTTCTTT.

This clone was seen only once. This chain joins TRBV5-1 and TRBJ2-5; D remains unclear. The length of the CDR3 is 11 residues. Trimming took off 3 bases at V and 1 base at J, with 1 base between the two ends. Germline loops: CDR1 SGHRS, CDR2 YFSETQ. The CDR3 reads CASSSQETQYF. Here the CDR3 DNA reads TGCGCCAGCAGCTCCCAAGAGACCCAGTACTTC.

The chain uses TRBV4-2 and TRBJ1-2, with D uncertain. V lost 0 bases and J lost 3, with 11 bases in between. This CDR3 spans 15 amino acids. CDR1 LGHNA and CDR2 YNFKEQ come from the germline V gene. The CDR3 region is CASSQDRSSHYGYTF. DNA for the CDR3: TGTGCCAGCAGCCAAGATCGGTCCAGCCACTATGGCTACACCTTC.

The chain's CDR3 is CAINRQGGTNYGYTF. CDR3 coding DNA: TGTGCCATCAATAGACAGGGGGGGACTAACTATGGCTACACCTTC. This chain joins TRBV10-3 and TRBJ1-2; 9 nucleotides line up with TRBD1. V lost 7 bases and J lost 0; bases outside the gene matches: 6. CDR1 is ENHRY and CDR2 is SYGVKD in the germline V gene. The CDR3 is 15 residues long.

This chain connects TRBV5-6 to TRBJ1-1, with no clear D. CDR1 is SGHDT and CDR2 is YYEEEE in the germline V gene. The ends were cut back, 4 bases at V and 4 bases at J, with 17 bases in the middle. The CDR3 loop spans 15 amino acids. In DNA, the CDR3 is TGTGCCAGCAGCATCGCTGGCAAAAGTAGCACTGAAGCTTTCTTT. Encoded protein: CASSIAGKSSTEAFF.

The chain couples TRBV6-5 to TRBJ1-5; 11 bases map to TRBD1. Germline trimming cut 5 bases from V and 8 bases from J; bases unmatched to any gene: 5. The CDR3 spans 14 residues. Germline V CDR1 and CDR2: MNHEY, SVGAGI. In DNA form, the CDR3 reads TGTGCCAGCAGTGGACAGGGGGCCATAAAGCCCCAGCATTTT. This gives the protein CASSGQGAIKPQHF.

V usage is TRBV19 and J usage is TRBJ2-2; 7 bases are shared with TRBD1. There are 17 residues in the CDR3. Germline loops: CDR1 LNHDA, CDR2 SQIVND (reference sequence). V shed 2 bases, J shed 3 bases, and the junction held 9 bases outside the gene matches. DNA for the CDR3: TGTGCCAGTAGTATAAGGGGACAGAGCTTCTACACCGGGGAGCTGTTTTTT. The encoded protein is CASSIRGQSFYTGELFF.

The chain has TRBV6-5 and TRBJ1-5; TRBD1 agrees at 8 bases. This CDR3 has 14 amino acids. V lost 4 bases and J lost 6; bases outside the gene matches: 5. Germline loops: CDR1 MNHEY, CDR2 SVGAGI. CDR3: CASSSDRGGQPQHF. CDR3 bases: TGTGCCAGCAGTTCTGACAGGGGCGGTCAGCCCCAGCATTTT.

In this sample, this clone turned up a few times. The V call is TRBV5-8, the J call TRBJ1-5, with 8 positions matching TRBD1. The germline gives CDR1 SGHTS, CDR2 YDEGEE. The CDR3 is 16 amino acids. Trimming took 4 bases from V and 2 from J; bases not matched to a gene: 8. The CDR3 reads CASSPGGLGRNQPQHF. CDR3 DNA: TGTGCCAGCAGCCCAGGGGGCCTGGGACGCAATCAGCCCCAGCATTTT.

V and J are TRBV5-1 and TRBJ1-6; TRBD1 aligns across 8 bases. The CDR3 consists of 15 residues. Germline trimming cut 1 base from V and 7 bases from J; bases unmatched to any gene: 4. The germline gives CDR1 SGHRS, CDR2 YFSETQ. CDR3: CASSLSGQANSPLHF. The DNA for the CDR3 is TGCGCCAGCAGCTTGTCGGGACAGGCGAATTCACCCCTCCACTTT.

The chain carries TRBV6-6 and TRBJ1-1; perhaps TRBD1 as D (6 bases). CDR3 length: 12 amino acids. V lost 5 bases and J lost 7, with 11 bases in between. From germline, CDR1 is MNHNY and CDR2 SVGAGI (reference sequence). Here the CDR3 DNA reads TGTGCCAGCAGTAGGGAGGGGGTTGAAGCTTTCTTT. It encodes CASSREGVEAFF.

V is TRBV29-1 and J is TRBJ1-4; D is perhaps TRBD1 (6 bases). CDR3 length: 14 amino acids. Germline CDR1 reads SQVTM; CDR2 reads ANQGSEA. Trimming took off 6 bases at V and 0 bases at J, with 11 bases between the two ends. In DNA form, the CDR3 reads TGCAGCGTGAAACAGGGAACAACTAATGAAAAACTGTTTTTT. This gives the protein CSVKQGTTNEKLFF.

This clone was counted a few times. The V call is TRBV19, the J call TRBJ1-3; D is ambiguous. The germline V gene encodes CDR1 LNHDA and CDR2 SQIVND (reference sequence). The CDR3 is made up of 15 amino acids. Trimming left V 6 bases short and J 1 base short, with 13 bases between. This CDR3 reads CASRSPRGSGNTIYF. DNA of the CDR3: TGTGCCAGTAGATCCCCCCGCGGGTCTGGAAACACCATATATTTT.

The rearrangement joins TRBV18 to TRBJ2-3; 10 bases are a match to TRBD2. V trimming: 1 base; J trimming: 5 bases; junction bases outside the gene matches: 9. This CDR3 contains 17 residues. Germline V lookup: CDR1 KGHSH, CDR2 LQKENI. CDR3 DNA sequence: TGTGCCAGCTCACCACGCGCGAGCGGGGGGGCGGAAGATACGCAGTATTTT. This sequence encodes CASSPRASGGAEDTQYF.

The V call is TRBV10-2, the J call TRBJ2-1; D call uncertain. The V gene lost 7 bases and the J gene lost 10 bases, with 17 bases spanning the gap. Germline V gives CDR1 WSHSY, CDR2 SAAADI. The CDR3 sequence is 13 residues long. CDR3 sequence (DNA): TGCGCCAGCACCAAACAAGGGCGTCGAGAGCAGTTCTTC. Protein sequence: CASTKQGRREQFF.

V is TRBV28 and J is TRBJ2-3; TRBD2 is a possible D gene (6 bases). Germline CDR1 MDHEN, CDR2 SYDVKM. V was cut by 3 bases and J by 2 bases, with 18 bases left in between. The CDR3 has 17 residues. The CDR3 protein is CASSLSFPGANTDTQYF. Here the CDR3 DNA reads TGTGCCAGCAGTTTGTCCTTTCCGGGAGCGAACACAGATACGCAGTATTTT.

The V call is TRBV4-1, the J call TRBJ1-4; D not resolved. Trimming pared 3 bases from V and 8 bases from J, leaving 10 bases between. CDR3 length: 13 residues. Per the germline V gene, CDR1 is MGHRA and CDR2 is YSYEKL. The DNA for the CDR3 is TGCGCCAGCAGCCAGCGGGTACGCGAAAAACTGTTTTTT. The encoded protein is CASSQRVREKLFF.

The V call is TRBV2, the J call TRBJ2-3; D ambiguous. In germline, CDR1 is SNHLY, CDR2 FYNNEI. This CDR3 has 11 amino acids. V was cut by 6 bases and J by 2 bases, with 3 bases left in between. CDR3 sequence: CASRVTDTQYF. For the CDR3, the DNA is TGTGCCAGCAGGGTCACAGATACGCAGTATTTT.

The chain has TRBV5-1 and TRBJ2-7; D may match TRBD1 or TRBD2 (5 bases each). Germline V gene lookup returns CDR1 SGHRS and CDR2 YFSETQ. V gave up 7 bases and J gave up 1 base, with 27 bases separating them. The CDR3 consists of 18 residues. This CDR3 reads CASLAKGDPGPGSYEQYV. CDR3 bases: TGCGCCAGCCTCGCCAAAGGGGACCCAGGCCCTGGGTCCTACGAGCAGTACGTC.

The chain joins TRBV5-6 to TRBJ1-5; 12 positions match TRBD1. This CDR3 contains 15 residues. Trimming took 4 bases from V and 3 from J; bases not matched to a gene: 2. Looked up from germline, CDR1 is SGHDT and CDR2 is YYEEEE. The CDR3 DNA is TGTGCCAGCAGCCGGGACAGGGGGCTCAATCAGCCCCAGCATTTT. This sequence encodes CASSRDRGLNQPQHF.

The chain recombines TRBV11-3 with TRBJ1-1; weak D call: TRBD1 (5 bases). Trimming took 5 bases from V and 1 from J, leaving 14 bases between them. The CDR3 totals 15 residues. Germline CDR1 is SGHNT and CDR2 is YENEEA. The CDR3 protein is CASSRGQGGNTEAFF. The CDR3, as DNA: TGTGCCAGCAGCCGTGGGCAGGGAGGGAACACTGAAGCTTTCTTT.

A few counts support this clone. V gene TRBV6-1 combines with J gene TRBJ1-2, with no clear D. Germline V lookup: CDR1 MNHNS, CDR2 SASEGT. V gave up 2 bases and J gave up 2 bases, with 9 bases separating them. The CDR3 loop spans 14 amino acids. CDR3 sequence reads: CASSELGINYGYTF. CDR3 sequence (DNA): TGTGCCAGCAGTGAACTGGGGATAAACTATGGCTACACCTTC.